This passage covers 23 T cell receptor beta chains from one sample sequenced in a study of T cell changes during pregnancy in multiple sclerosis. Sequencing used immunoSEQ multiplex PCR; TCRdb keeps in-frame clones, though not all of them. The table records over 70,000 clones, approximately 90% of them present only once. Sequenced here: peripheral blood, sampled in the first trimester of pregnancy. Receptors originate from a female donor in good health, enrolled as a control in a pregnancy study.

The CDR3: CASSPPGTGMSTGELFF. In DNA, the CDR3 is TGTGCCAGCAGCCCTCCCGGGACAGGGATGTCGACCGGGGAGCTGTTTTTT. This chain connects TRBV9 to TRBJ2-2; 9 bases map to TRBD1. The CDR3 contains 17 residues. After removal of 4 bases from V and 5 bases from J, the junction contained 12 bases not matched to a gene. The germline V gene has CDR1 SGDLS and CDR2 YYNGEE.

This chain connects TRBV4-2 to TRBJ2-4; tentatively, D is TRBD2 (6 bases). V was clipped by 1 base and J by 6 bases, with 10 bases between them. Per the germline V gene, CDR1 is LGHNA and CDR2 is YNFKEQ. There are 14 residues in the CDR3. For the CDR3, the DNA is TGTGCCAGCAGCCAAGGCCGGGACTCAAACATTCAGTACTTC. It is translated as CASSQGRDSNIQYF.

This chain joins TRBV7-6 and TRBJ1-2, with D possibly being TRBD1 (6 bases). The CDR3 consists of 13 residues. Germline CDR1 SGHVS, CDR2 FNYEAQ. V dropped 6 bases and J dropped 3 bases, with 11 bases sitting between them. Here the CDR3 DNA reads TGTGCCAGCAGTCCGGACAGCTACTATGGCTACACCTTC. This codes for CASSPDSYYGYTF. Combining the CDR3 with reference TRBV7-6 and TRBJ1-2 gives the whole variable domain GAGVSQSPRYKVTKRGQDVALRCDPISGHVSLYWYRQALGQGPEFLTYFNYEAQQDKSGLPNDRFSAERPEGSISTLTIQRTEQRDSAMYRCASSPDSYYGYTFGSGTRLTVV.

The chain is built from TRBV18 and TRBJ1-2; D is perhaps TRBD1 (6 bases). Germline CDR1 KGHSH, CDR2 LQKENI. Trimming stripped 2 bases from V and 6 bases from J, with 10 bases between. The CDR3 length is 13 residues. The CDR3 region has the DNA TGTGCCAGCTCACCAAGGGGGTATGATGGCTACACCTTC. Translating gives CASSPRGYDGYTF.

The chain joins TRBV9 to TRBJ2-1; TRBD2 matches 8 bases. Germline V gene data show CDR1 as SGDLS and CDR2 as YYNGEE. The CDR3 has 15 amino acids. The J segment lost 6 bases and the V segment lost 0 bases, leaving 5 bases of the junction unmatched. The CDR3 reads CASSVVSSGPNEQFF. The CDR3 DNA sequence: TGTGCCAGCAGCGTAGTGTCTAGCGGGCCCAATGAGCAGTTCTTC.

This sequence joins TRBV28 and TRBJ2-4; D is unresolved. CDR3 length: 15 residues. CDR1 and CDR2 from the germline V gene are MDHEN and SYDVKM. With 2 bases removed from V and 0 bases from J, the gap between germline ends came to 8 bases. The CDR3 sequence is CASSLISLAKNIQYF. The CDR3 coding sequence is TGTGCCAGCAGTTTAATATCTTTAGCCAAAAACATTCAGTACTTC.

This clone was seen more than once but under ten times. V is TRBV7-9 and J is TRBJ2-2, with a weak D call TRBD2 (5 bases). The ends were cut back, 5 bases at V and 5 bases at J, with 18 bases in the middle. Germline V lookup: CDR1 SEHNR, CDR2 FQNEAQ (reference sequence). The length of the CDR3 is 16 residues. The CDR3 loop reads CASSPRRGLPTGELFF. The CDR3 DNA reads as TGTGCCAGCAGCCCCCGACGAGGACTCCCGACCGGGGAGCTGTTTTTT.

This clone has only one observation. This chain uses TRBV18 with TRBJ1-2; D is unclear. The CDR3 contains 12 residues. From germline, CDR1 is KGHSH and CDR2 LQKENI. V lost 3 bases to trimming and J lost 4 bases, with 6 bases between them. The CDR3 is CASSPDTYGYTF. The DNA for the CDR3 is TGTGCCAGCTCACCTGACACCTATGGCTACACCTTC.

In its sample, this clone was seen a few times. The chain is built from TRBV9 and TRBJ2-1; weak D call: TRBD1 (5 bases). CDR3 length equals 11 residues. V gave up 5 bases and J gave up 7 bases, with 7 bases separating them. Per the germline V gene, CDR1 is SGDLS and CDR2 is YYNGEE. The CDR3 here is CASRRGNEQFF. CDR3 DNA sequence: TGTGCCAGCAGAAGGGGAAATGAGCAGTTCTTC.

Here the CDR3 DNA reads TGTGCCTGCAGGCGCATGAACACTGAAGCTTTCTTT. As protein: CACRRMNTEAFF. The rearrangement uses TRBV30 and TRBJ1-1; no firm D call. The CDR3 loop spans 12 amino acids. Germline-derived CDR1 and CDR2 are GTSNPN and SVGIG (reference sequence). V shed 6 bases and J shed 0 bases, with 8 bases lying between them.

The rearrangement joins TRBV25-1 to TRBJ1-1; no firm D call. The CDR3 is 12 amino acids. Between the trimmed V and J ends, which lost 8 bases and 4 bases, there was a span of 11 bases. Germline V lookup: CDR1 MGHDK, CDR2 SYGVNS. CDR3 sequence (DNA): TGTGCCAGCTCATCGGCGGGCACTGAAGCTTTCTTT. This translates into CASSSAGTEAFF.

The J gene is TRBJ1-1, the V gene TRBV19; 7 bases are shared with TRBD1. The V gene end was trimmed by 4 bases and the J gene end by 5 bases; junction bases not matched to a gene: 10. Germline CDR1 reads LNHDA; CDR2 reads SQIVND (reference sequence). CDR3 length equals 15 residues. For the CDR3, the DNA is TGTGCCAGTAGTAAGGCTAGGGGGCGATGGACTGAAGCTTTCTTT. Amino acids: CASSKARGRWTEAFF.

The gene calls are TRBV7-2 and TRBJ2-5; the match to TRBD2 covers 7 bases. The CDR3 has 12 residues. Germline CDR1 is SGHTA and CDR2 is FQGNSA. The V and J ends lost 6 bases and 5 bases, in that order; junction bases with no gene match: 3. DNA for the CDR3: TGTGCCAGCAGGACTAGCCGGGAGACCCAGTACTTC. Its translation is CASRTSRETQYF.

The chain links TRBV6-1 to TRBJ2-3; 9 nucleotides align to TRBD2. The germline gives CDR1 MNHNS, CDR2 SASEGT. Losses at the gene ends were 2 bases for V and 2 bases for J; bases not matched to a gene: 2. This CDR3 is built from 15 residues. CDR3 sequence: CASSELAGHTDTQYF. CDR3 sequence (DNA): TGTGCCAGCAGTGAACTAGCGGGGCACACAGATACGCAGTATTTT.

CDR3 nucleotide sequence: TGCGCCAGCAGCTTGGATCAGGGGGCTAATGGCTACACCTTC. Protein sequence: CASSLDQGANGYTF. The chain recombines TRBV5-1 with TRBJ1-2; the match to TRBD1 covers 8 bases. The CDR3 covers 14 residues. The ends lost 0 bases at V and 6 bases at J; junction bases unmatched: 4. Germline CDR1 SGHRS, CDR2 YFSETQ.

This rearrangement joins TRBV19 to TRBJ1-5, with 7 bases that match TRBD1. Per the germline V gene, CDR1 is LNHDA and CDR2 is SQIVND (reference sequence). The ends lost 3 bases at V and 4 bases at J; junction bases unmatched: 12. The CDR3 has 17 residues. The CDR3 loop reads CASSIPLGRDRNQPQHF. CDR3 in DNA: TGTGCCAGTAGTATCCCTCTCGGCCGGGACAGAAATCAGCCCCAGCATTTT.

The chain has TRBV11-2 and TRBJ1-2; 9 bases agree with TRBD1. The V gene end was trimmed by 4 bases and the J gene end by 1 base; junction bases not matched to a gene: 10. CDR1 SGHAT and CDR2 FQNNGV come from the germline V gene. This CDR3 is 17 amino acids long. Written as DNA, the CDR3 is TGTGCCAGCAGCTCACTCCGAGGGACAGGGATTAACTATGGCTACACCTTC. It translates to CASSSLRGTGINYGYTF.

The chain joins TRBV5-1 to TRBJ2-3; TRBD1 matches at 10 bases. CDR3 size: 15 residues. J lost 4 bases, V lost 4 bases, and 6 bases had no gene match. From germline, CDR1 is SGHRS and CDR2 YFSETQ. CDR3 bases: TGCGCCAGCAGCCAGACAGGGGGCATCTCAGATACGCAGTATTTT. Translating gives CASSQTGGISDTQYF.

The chain has TRBV7-2 and TRBJ2-2; D possibly corresponds to TRBD1 (5 bases). This CDR3 contains 14 residues. Trimming took off 3 bases at V and 1 base at J, with 6 bases between the two ends. The germline V gene has CDR1 SGHTA and CDR2 FQGNSA. The CDR3 sequence: CASSFDRNTGELFF. The DNA of the CDR3 is TGTGCCAGCAGCTTCGACAGGAACACCGGGGAGCTGTTTTTT.

The genes are TRBV7-3 and TRBJ1-1; D not certain. V was clipped by 5 bases and J by 8 bases, with 21 bases between them. This CDR3 spans 15 amino acids. Germline CDR1 and CDR2: SGHTA and FQGTGA. CDR3 nucleotide sequence: TGTGCCAGCAGCGGATACGGGAGCCCATCGGGGGAAGCTTTCTTT. It encodes CASSGYGSPSGEAFF.

The chain links TRBV5-1 to TRBJ1-2; D is uncertain. Between the trimmed V and J ends, which lost 0 bases and 4 bases, there was a span of 10 bases. CDR1 is SGHRS, CDR2 YFSETQ, per germline. CDR3 length equals 14 residues. The CDR3: CASSLGLEGYGYTF. CDR3 bases: TGCGCCAGCAGCTTGGGCCTCGAGGGCTATGGCTACACCTTC.

The chain carries TRBV4-3 and TRBJ1-3; no firm D call. This CDR3 has 16 amino acids. The V and J ends lost 0 bases and 2 bases respectively, with 11 bases between them. Germline V CDR1 and CDR2: LGHNA, YSLEER. The CDR3 reads CASSQDKWTPGNTIYF. CDR3 nucleotide sequence: TGCGCCAGCAGCCAAGATAAGTGGACTCCTGGAAACACCATATATTTT.

The chain recombines TRBV18 with TRBJ2-5, with TRBD2 as a possible D gene (5 bases). The CDR3 is made up of 14 amino acids. CDR1 is KGHSH, CDR2 LQKENI, per germline. V lost 0 bases and J 4 bases, leaving 9 bases between the germline ends. CDR3 protein: CASSPPTSSETQYF. CDR3 nucleotides: TGTGCCAGCTCACCACCTACTAGTTCAGAGACCCAGTACTTC.